A single sample is the source of the 19 T cell receptor beta chains below, sequenced in a study of blood T cell repertoires in COVID-19. Sequencing used immunoSEQ multiplex PCR; TCRdb keeps in-frame clones, though not all of them. The table includes over 200,000 clones, more than 90% detected once. Sequenced: peripheral blood. The receptors were sampled from a person in their late teens or twenties with COVID-19, enrolled during active disease.

This rearrangement joins TRBV11-2 to TRBJ2-7; 9 nucleotides match TRBD2. J lost 4 bases, V lost 2 bases, and 6 bases had no gene match. This CDR3 is 15 amino acids long. Per the germline V gene, CDR1 is SGHAT and CDR2 is FQNNGV. CDR3: CASSLSSGSFYEQYF. The CDR3 coding sequence is TGTGCCAGCAGCTTAAGTAGCGGGAGTTTTTACGAGCAGTACTTC.

The chain recombines TRBV25-1 with TRBJ2-3, with TRBD2 matching over 8 bases. CDR3 length: 15 residues. The V segment lost 6 bases and the J segment 4 bases; nucleotides outside the gene matches: 9. The germline V gene encodes CDR1 MGHDK and CDR2 SYGVNS. CDR3 in DNA: TGTGCCAGCAGCCACAGCGGGAGTAGGCCAGATACGCAGTATTTT. Protein sequence: CASSHSGSRPDTQYF.

The gene calls are TRBV9 and TRBJ2-1; maybe TRBD2 (6 bases). V lost 3 bases and J lost 0, with 10 bases in between. CDR3 length equals 15 residues. Germline V lookup: CDR1 SGDLS, CDR2 YYNGEE. This CDR3 reads CASSEGTYSYNEQFF. In nucleotides, the CDR3 is TGTGCCAGCAGCGAGGGGACTTACTCCTACAATGAGCAGTTCTTC. The entire variable domain, with the rest obtained from reference TRBV9 and TRBJ2-1, is as follows: DSGVTQTPKHLITATGQRVTLRCSPRSGDLSVYWYQQSLDQGLQFLIQYYNGEERAKGNILERFSAQQFPDLHSELNLSSLELGDSALYFCASSEGTYSYNEQFFGPGTRLTVL.

This clone was seen repeatedly, ten times or more. The J gene is TRBJ2-7, the V gene TRBV10-2; perhaps TRBD2 as D (6 bases). The V end was cut by 10 bases, the J end by 3 bases, with 13 bases between. CDR3 length: 12 residues. Germline CDR1 is WSHSY and CDR2 is SAAADI. CDR3 in DNA: TGCGCCATCTCATCGGGAGTCTACGAGCAGTACTTC. This translates into CAISSGVYEQYF.

The chain combines TRBV4-1 with TRBJ1-5, with D unclear. Germline V CDR1 and CDR2: MGHRA, YSYEKL. Trimming took off 5 bases at V and 5 bases at J, with 10 bases between the two ends. The CDR3 has 13 amino acids. CDR3 sequence: CASSTDWDQPQHF. CDR3 in DNA: TGCGCCAGCAGCACGGACTGGGATCAGCCCCAGCATTTT.

The chain joins TRBV5-6 to TRBJ1-4, with TRBD1 identical over 7 bases. Germline V gene lookup returns CDR1 SGHDT and CDR2 YYEEEE. The length of the CDR3 is 16 residues. V lost 3 bases to trimming and J lost 4 bases; unmatched junction nucleotides: 9. CDR3 sequence (DNA): TGTGCCAGCAGCTCCGGGACAGATAAGATTAATGAAAAACTGTTTTTT. Its translation is CASSSGTDKINEKLFF.

The chain uses TRBV7-2 and TRBJ1-4; D may be TRBD1 (6 bases). V lost 5 bases and J lost 5, with 15 bases in between. Germline V gene lookup returns CDR1 SGHTA and CDR2 FQGNSA. The CDR3 has 15 residues. In nucleotides, the CDR3 is TGTGCCAGCAGCGCTACAGGGTCGGAGAATGAAAAACTGTTTTTT. Encoded protein: CASSATGSENEKLFF.

This clone was seen more than once but under ten times. This chain links TRBV10-3 with TRBJ1-2; the D gene is possibly TRBD1 (5 bases). Trimming left V 5 bases short and J 8 bases short, with 15 bases between. The germline V gene encodes CDR1 ENHRY and CDR2 SYGVKD. The CDR3 is made up of 13 amino acids. DNA for the CDR3: TGTGCCATCAGTCTTCAGGGACTAGAGGGCTACACCTTC. This codes for CAISLQGLEGYTF.

This chain uses TRBV13 with TRBJ2-1, with 14 bases fitting TRBD2. V shed 4 bases and J 5 bases; nucleotides not matched to a gene: 1. Per germline, CDR1 PRHDT and CDR2 FYEKMQ (reference sequence). This CDR3 region has 15 residues. The CDR3 coding sequence is TGTGCCAGCAGCTCGGGACTAGCGGGAGACAATGAGCAGTTCTTC. Amino acid sequence: CASSSGLAGDNEQFF.

The rearrangement links TRBV24-1 to TRBJ2-1, with 9 bases identical to TRBD2. Germline-derived CDR1 and CDR2 are KGHDR and SFDVKD. The CDR3 totals 14 residues. V trimming: 4 bases; J trimming: 7 bases; junction bases outside the gene matches: 4. In DNA, the CDR3 is TGTGCCACCAGTGAGCGGGAGGGCCTAAATGAGCAGTTCTTC. Its protein product is CATSEREGLNEQFF.

The chain recombines TRBV18 with TRBJ1-5; maybe TRBD1 (6 bases). The CDR3 totals 13 residues. V lost 3 bases to trimming and J lost 5 bases, with 8 bases between them. Germline V gene data show CDR1 as KGHSH and CDR2 as LQKENI. The DNA of the CDR3 is TGTGCCAGCTCACCGGACAGACATCAGCCCCAGCATTTT. Residues: CASSPDRHQPQHF. The full variable domain, completed using reference TRBV18 and TRBJ1-5, is NAGVMQNPRHLVRRRGQEARLRCSPMKGHSHVYWYRQLPEEGLKFMVYLQKENIIDESGMPKERFSAEFPKEGPSILRIQQVVRGDSAAYFCASSPDRHQPQHFGDGTRLSIL.

This rearrangement joins TRBV6-2 or TRBV6-3 to TRBJ1-5; TRBD1 might be the D (5 bases). Germline loops: CDR1 MNHEY, CDR2 SVGEGT. Trimming shortened V by 5 bases and J by 0 bases, and 14 bases separated the two germline ends. The CDR3 sequence is 16 residues long. The CDR3 loop is CASSSTGILSNQPQHF. CDR3 coding DNA: TGTGCCAGCAGTAGCACAGGTATTCTTAGCAATCAGCCCCAGCATTTT.

Here the CDR3 DNA reads TGTGCCAGCAGCTTAATAGCAACCTCTAACTATGGCTACACCTTC. Translated, it gives CASSLIATSNYGYTF. The gene calls are TRBV7-8 and TRBJ1-2; D gene uncertain. In germline, CDR1 is SGHVS, CDR2 FQNEAQ. Deletions cut 2 bases from V and 0 bases from J, with 10 bases between. The CDR3 runs to 15 residues.

The chain joins TRBV18 to TRBJ2-3; 9 bases agree with TRBD2. V shed 5 bases, J shed 3 bases, and the junction held 3 bases outside the gene matches. Germline V CDR1 and CDR2: KGHSH, LQKENI. The CDR3 sequence is 14 residues long. The CDR3 spells CASSIAGATDTQYF. Here the CDR3 DNA reads TGTGCCAGCTCAATAGCGGGAGCAACAGATACGCAGTATTTT.

This clone is a singleton in its sample. This sequence joins TRBV29-1 and TRBJ1-2; tentative D call: TRBD1 (6 bases). This CDR3 region has 13 residues. The V gene's germline CDR1 is SQVTM and CDR2 ANQGSEA. V was pared by 7 bases and J by 0 bases, with 12 bases between. The CDR3 nucleotides read TGCAGCGCTAGGGACACCGCTAACTATGGCTACACCTTC. Translating it yields CSARDTANYGYTF.

The chain is built from TRBV6-5 and TRBJ1-1; perhaps TRBD1 as D (5 bases). The CDR3 covers 13 residues. The germline V and J ends were trimmed by 8 bases and 4 bases, with 14 bases remaining between them. Germline lookup yields CDR1 MNHEY and CDR2 SVGAGI. In nucleotides, the CDR3 is TGTGCCAGCTACCAAACAGGCGTCACTGAAGCTTTCTTT. It is translated as CASYQTGVTEAFF.

The chain employs TRBV5-6 and TRBJ2-1, with 7 nucleotides matching TRBD2. V lost 0 bases and J lost 5; bases outside the gene matches: 5. CDR3 length equals 15 residues. Germline values: CDR1 SGHDT, CDR2 YYEEEE. CDR3 loop: CASSLGLAAHNEQFF. The CDR3 nucleotides read TGTGCCAGCAGCTTGGGTCTAGCGGCACACAATGAGCAGTTCTTC. The full variable domain, completed using reference TRBV5-6 and TRBJ2-1, is DAGVTQSPTHLIKTRGQQVTLRCSPKSGHDTVSWYQQALGQGPQFIFQYYEEEERQRGNFPDRFSGHQFPNYSSELNVNALLLGDSALYLCASSLGLAAHNEQFFGPGTRLTVL.

CDR3 sequence (DNA): TGCGCCAGCAGCTGGTTTGGGACACTTAACACCGGGGAGCTGTTTTTT. It is translated as CASSWFGTLNTGELFF. This chain joins TRBV5-1 and TRBJ2-2, with D perhaps matching TRBD1 (6 bases). Per germline, CDR1 SGHRS and CDR2 YFSETQ. The V gene lost 3 bases and the J gene lost 2 bases, with 14 bases spanning the gap. The CDR3 sequence is 16 residues long.

V usage is TRBV11-2 and J usage is TRBJ2-7, with 10 bases fitting TRBD1. After removal of 3 bases from V and 4 bases from J, the junction contained 3 bases not matched to a gene. The CDR3 extends over 14 amino acids. Germline values: CDR1 SGHAT, CDR2 FQNNGV. CDR3 sequence reads: CASSFGQGGYEQYF. The CDR3 DNA reads TGTGCCAGCAGCTTCGGACAGGGGGGTTACGAGCAGTACTTC.